This T cell receptor (beta chain) is drawn from a study of T cell responses to AZD1222 COVID-19 vaccine. Study-level points and caveats: Spike-specific TCR breadth and depth rose after two AZD1222 doses.

A word on this clone: As yet, its antigen is unknown.

Germline V gene lookup returns CDR1 SGHVS and CDR2 FQNEAQ. The CDR3 has 13 residues. Trimming shortened V by 4 bases and J by 3 bases, and 10 bases separated the two germline ends. TCRdb's table, derived via immunoSEQ multiplex PCR, lists solely in-frame clones and lacks some. The sample lists approximately 100,000 clones; 85% to 90% were seen once. The receptor comes from an adult in good health. This material consisted of peripheral blood, taken on day 0 of AZD1222 vaccination. This chain connects TRBV7-8 to TRBJ2-7; D is possibly TRBD1 (6 bases). The CDR3, as DNA: TGTGCCAGCAGCTGGGACACGCTCTACGAGCAGTACTTC. Protein: CASSWDTLYEQYF.